This TCR beta chain was recovered during a study of T-cell reconstitution after alpha-beta-depleted transplantation in children. For TCRbeta, the library was prepared with unique molecular identifiers. A single record per CDR3 protein comes from TCRdb applying MiXCR to the PCR reads. The table lists fewer than 8,000 distinct CDR3 sequences, 25% to 35% of them singletons. The CDR3 is made up of 14 amino acids. Trimming took 3 bases from V and 4 from J, leaving 10 bases between them. Germline V gene data show CDR1 as SEHNR and CDR2 as FQNEAQ (reference sequence). This clonotype counts as medium-sized. Its target is not known. General study findings and limits: In patients about two months after transplant, alpha-beta T cells reportedly arose from several hundred expanded graft clones.

This clonotype was sampled from a boy less than two years old who had a stem cell transplant for SCID, so the T cells may come from the graft donor. The specimen was peripheral blood, collected 60 days after TCRalphabeta/CD19-depleted stem cell transplant. The chain uses TRBV7-9 and TRBJ1-5; D may be TRBD1 (5 bases). CDR3 region: CASSLGVKNQPQHF. The CDR3 DNA reads as TGTGCCAGCAGCTTGGGGGTGAAAAATCAGCCCCAGCATTTT.